This T cell receptor beta chain was sequenced for a study of blood T cell repertoires in COVID-19 (dated by TCRdb to between 2020 and 2021). For the wider study: Collaborator samples came from the United States, Italy and Spain and covered acute and convalescent phases of COVID-19. The material from the prospective study consisted of cDNA or gDNA derived from T cells, B-cell-depleted T cells, or PBMCs. Samples came from the ongoing ImmuneRACE study (first 160 participants) plus 1,254 subjects from 6 global collaborators. The repertoires were released in a freely available public database intended as a resource for research on the immune response to SARS-CoV-2. The sample metadata nearly always contained a de-identified subject ID, COVID-19 status, age in years and sex. Where available, HLA class I and class II types were obtained from metadata supplied by the sample provider rather than from assay-based typing. The dataset comprised deeply sampled blood TCRbeta repertoires from subjects exposed to, actively infected with, or recovered from COVID-19. Study-level results and caveats: The amount of clinical and demographic metadata varied by source and participant and was provided uncurated.

In the case of this clone: No cognate antigen has been identified for it. No qualities accompany the bases; no much larger clone lies one base away.

TCRbeta CDR3 regions were amplified from genomic DNA by means of the immunoSEQ Assay, a bias-controlled multiplex PCR. Under the source paper's analysis protocol: Within the assay, amplification of reference gene primers was used to estimate how many nucleated cells each sample contained. To quantify the absolute abundance of each unique TCRbeta CDR3 rearrangement, sequence reads were collapsed and filtered. For each sample, productive Simpson clonality was calculated as the square root of Simpson's diversity index over productive rearrangements. TCRdb holds this immuneACCESS table with in-frame rearrangements only. Some clones are missing; in checked studies, unresolved V genes explain under half, and the rest has no known cause. The V and J calls and clone size are taken from that table; D and trimming were inferred from the DNA. The sample data list about 500,000 clones, and roughly 90% of these were observed just once. The top ten clones comprise around 0.64% of the sample.

In the germline V gene (reference sequence), CDR1 corresponds to LNHDA and CDR2 to SQIVND. Deletion took 5 bases off V and 0 bases off J, with a span of 5 bases between the germline ends. The CDR3 starts with the cysteine, ends with the phenylalanine, and has 13 residues. Just the 39-base CDR3 DNA is kept, in frame starting at base 1. Participants in the prospective study were enrolled through a virtual design, were aged roughly 18 to 100 years, and lived in roughly 24 United States geographic areas. In the prospective study, cohorts were assigned on the basis of participant-reported clinical history obtained from a screening survey and a study questionnaire. Recovered participants in ImmuneRACE Cohort 3 were defined by two consecutive negative NP/OP PCR tests, clearance by a healthcare professional, or resolution of symptoms. In the prospective study, whole blood, serum and a nasopharyngeal or oropharyngeal swab were collected from each participant by mobile phlebotomists. Participants in the prospective study had the option to provide additional blood draws and questionnaires over a roughly 2-month period. Before DNA extraction, prospective study blood samples were shipped either frozen or at room temperature.

Sample: PBMCs or T cells enriched from blood (not recorded which). Here the chain combines TRBV19 and TRBJ1-3, with no confidently assigned D gene. This receptor was identified in a woman aged 18-30 years who had recovered from COVID-19. The CDR3 region: CASSEASGNTIYF. The nucleotide sequence reads as follows: TGTGCCAGTAGTGAGGCCTCTGGAAACACCATATATTTT.